This T cell receptor beta chain was recorded in a study of blood T cell repertoires in COVID-19. On the study more broadly: There were acute and convalescent COVID-19 samples, and they came from the United States, Italy and Spain. PBMCs, B-cell-depleted T cells, or T cells provided the cDNA or gDNA that made up the material.

V lost 5 bases, J lost 7 bases, and 5 bases stayed unmatched. The CDR3 spans 15 residues. CDR1 and CDR2 from the germline V gene are WSHSY and SAAADI. Authors' processing steps: The assay estimated nucleated cells by amplifying reference gene primers. TCRdb's table, derived via immunoSEQ multiplex PCR, lists solely in-frame clones and lacks some. The V and J calls and the clone size are those of that table, but D and trimming were determined from the DNA. The repertoire holds around 340,000 clones, with around 83% as singletons. This TCR came from a man aged 30 to 45 with active or convalescent COVID-19. Sequencing was carried out using peripheral blood. The chain recombines TRBV10-2 with TRBJ2-3; TRBD2 matches at 14 bases. DNA for the CDR3: TGCGCCAGCAGTCCGGGACTAGCGGGAGCCTATACGCAGTATTTT. Protein sequence: CASSPGLAGAYTQYF.